This T cell receptor (beta chain) was sequenced for a study of cytomegalovirus exposure and HLA in healthy donors. This clone was found once. Its specificity is unknown. Study-level points and caveats: Later analysis revealed greater clonal expansion in HLA-associated TCR beta chains than in equally common others. Later work associated fewer than 20,000 TCR beta sequences with HLA alleles at 0.05 false discovery rate.

Per the germline V gene, CDR1 is LGHNA and CDR2 is YNFKEQ. Trimming cost V 1 base and J 4 bases, with 7 bases left between them. This CDR3 has 13 residues. In the PCR, 60 Vbeta and 13 Jbeta primers were used. Generated by immunoSEQ multiplex PCR, the TCRdb table keeps only in-frame clones and is missing some. The sample has under 150,000 clones; roughly 78% are singletons. The gene calls are TRBV4-2 and TRBJ1-1; D might be TRBD1 (6 bases). The TCR was taken from a man aged 30 to 39 in good health and CMV-seronegative. The sequencing sample was made of PBMCs. Written as DNA, the CDR3 is TGTGCCAGCAGCCAAGGACAGGCCACTGAAGCTTTCTTT. This encodes CASSQGQATEAFF.